This T cell receptor (beta chain) emerged from a study of T cell repertoires in cytomegalovirus infection. TCRdb re-called the reads through MiXCR, storing one row per CDR3 protein. The sample gives 250,000 to 350,000 distinct CDR3 sequences, roughly 23% of which show up once; approximately 15% is in the top ten. V was clipped by 2 bases and J by 5 bases, with 9 bases between them. Germline CDR1 reads SGHTA; CDR2 reads FQGTGA. This CDR3 comprises 13 residues. V and J are TRBV7-3 and TRBJ2-5; D remains ambiguous. The receptor was isolated from a human donor in good health (CMV status not recorded). Some clones in this sample may be carry-over from other donors' samples. Sequencing was performed on PBMCs. CDR3 sequence: CASSLDPKETQYF. The CDR3 DNA is TGTGCCAGCAGCTTAGACCCAAAGGAGACCCAGTACTTC.